This T cell receptor beta chain appears in the sequencing data of a study of molecular identifiers for immune sequencing clone quantification. In the study overall: Within a replicate experiment, RNA obtained from either about 20,000 or 100,000 naive CD8 cells was divided into five aliquots, and four of those aliquots were then sequenced.

Findings and limits, study-wide: Shared barcodes on identical TCR molecules could underestimate the sizes of highly expanded clones.

The CDR3 sequence is 13 residues long. Trimming cost V 1 base and J 6 bases, with 11 bases left between them. From germline, CDR1 is SGDLS and CDR2 YYNGEE. This clonotype was observed many times. Its antigen is not identified. TCRdb re-derived calls from the PCR reads in MiXCR, one entry per CDR3 protein. The sample has a few hundred thousand distinct CDR3 sequences, under 25% seen once. The sequence came from a human donor in good health. Some libraries in this study had Jurkat cell RNA spiked in. V is TRBV9 and J is TRBJ2-7; D is ambiguous. What was sequenced was naive CD8+ T cells from blood, with Jurkat cell RNA spiked in. Subset: FACS-sorted CD8+CD4-CCR7+CD45RA+ naive T cells. In DNA form, the CDR3 reads TGTGCCAGCAGCGTATCGGATAGCACCGAGCAGTACTTC. Its protein is CASSVSDSTEQYF.